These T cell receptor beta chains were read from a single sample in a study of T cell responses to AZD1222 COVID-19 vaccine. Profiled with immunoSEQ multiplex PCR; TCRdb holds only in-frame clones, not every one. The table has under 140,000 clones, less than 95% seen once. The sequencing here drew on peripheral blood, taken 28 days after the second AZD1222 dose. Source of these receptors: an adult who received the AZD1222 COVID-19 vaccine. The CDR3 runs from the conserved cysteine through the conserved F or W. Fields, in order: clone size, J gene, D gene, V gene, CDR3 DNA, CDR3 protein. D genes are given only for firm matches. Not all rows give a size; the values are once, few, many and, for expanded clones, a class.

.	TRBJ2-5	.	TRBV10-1	TGCGCCAGCAGTGACCAATCGGCGAAGGAGACCCAGTACTTC	CASSDQSAKETQYF
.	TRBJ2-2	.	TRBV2	TGTGCCAGCAGTCGTACCGGGGAGCTGTTTTTT	CASSRTGELFF
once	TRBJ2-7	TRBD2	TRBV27	TGTGCCAGCAGTTTATCTGGCGGGAGAGGCTACGAGCAGTACTTC	CASSLSGGRGYEQYF
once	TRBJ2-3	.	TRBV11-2	TGTGCCAGCAGCTACAGATCGGGCACAGATACGCAGTATTTT	CASSYRSGTDTQYF
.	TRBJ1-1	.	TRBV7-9	TGTGCCAGCAGCTTAGCAGGCCAAGCTTTCTTT	CASSLAGQAFF
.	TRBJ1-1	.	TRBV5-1	TGCGCCAGCAGCCCGGGACATGTTAACACTGAAGCTTTCTTT	CASSPGHVNTEAFF
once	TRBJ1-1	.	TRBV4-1	TGCGCCAGCACACCACCCGGGACACTTGAAGCTTTCTTT	CASTPPGTLEAFF
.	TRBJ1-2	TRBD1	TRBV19	TGTGCCAGTAGTGAAACGGGGACAGGCATCTATGGCTACACCTTC	CASSETGTGIYGYTF
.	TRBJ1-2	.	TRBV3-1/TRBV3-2	TGTGCCAGCAGCCAGTCGGGGGAATCTAACTATGGCTACACCTTC	CASSQSGESNYGYTF
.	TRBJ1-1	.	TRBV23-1	TGCGCCAGCAGTCAATCGAGGTCAGAGGTACTCACTGAAGCTTTCTTT	CASSQSRSEVLTEAFF